This passage covers 2 T cell receptor beta chains from one sample sequenced in a study of patients and donors after allogeneic stem cell transplantation (dated by TCRdb to the early 2020s). Libraries were made using RT-PCR. Sequencing was performed on a NextSeq 550. TCRdb reran the public reads through fastp at Q25 and MiXCR, keeping productive beta chains. Every entry covers one CDR3 protein and lists the most common genes and DNA from its rows. This sample is represented by 900,000 to 1,000,000 distinct CDR3 sequences; 18% of them were singletons. Together, the top ten hold approximately 5.9% of the sample. What was sequenced was blood, either unsorted or a sorted T cell fraction (not recorded which). These receptors were taken from a human donor who was either an allogeneic HSCT recipient or a stem cell or donor lymphocyte infusion donor (not recorded which). It is not recorded whose cells these are; they may come from a transplant donor.

The chain recombines TRBV5-1 with TRBJ2-7, with D perhaps TRBD2 (6 bases). The CDR3 spans 15 residues. In germline, CDR1 is SGHRS, CDR2 YFSETQ. The V end was cut by 4 bases, the J end by 3 bases, with 17 bases between. The CDR3 bases are TGCGCCAGCAGCATCTCACCGGGGCGGGACTACGAGCAGTACTTC. It specifies CASSISPGRDYEQYF.

The sample holds a few counts of this clonotype. V gene TRBV2 combines with J gene TRBJ2-1; 10 nucleotides line up with TRBD2. The germline V gene encodes CDR1 SNHLY and CDR2 FYNNEI. The CDR3 has 15 amino acids. Losses at the gene ends were 7 bases for V and 3 bases for J; bases not matched to a gene: 6. The CDR3 here is CASKTGTSVYNEQFF. The CDR3, as DNA: TGTGCCAGCAAAACCGGGACTAGCGTCTACAATGAGCAGTTCTTC.